These T cell receptor beta chains were read from a single sample in a study of blood T cells in healthy people across ages. One entry per CDR3 protein results from TCRdb running MiXCR on the 5' RACE reads. The top ten hold about 32% of the sample, which has hundreds of thousands of distinct CDR3 sequences, 45% to 50% seen once. Sequences were obtained from blood. These receptors all come from a woman aged 60-70 years in good health. The CDR3 runs from the conserved cysteine through the conserved F or W. D genes are given only for firm matches. The size field is filled for only some rows; it gives once, few, many or a size class.

>TRBV7-8|TRBJ2-7|NA|NA
TGTGCCAGCAGCTCGGGACGTCCTAGCTCCTACGAGCAGTACTTC
CASSSGRPSSYEQYF
>TRBV28|TRBJ1-1|NA|NA
TGTGCCAGCAGTTCGACACTGAACACTGAAGCTTTCTTT
CASSSTLNTEAFF
>TRBV12-3/TRBV12-4|TRBJ2-7|NA|NA
TGTGCCAGCAGTCATACTACCGGGCAATACGAGCAGTACTTC
CASSHTTGQYEQYF
>TRBV12-3/TRBV12-4|TRBJ2-7|few|NA
TGTGCCAGCAGTACTACCGGGCCGAGGGCCTCCGAGCAGTACTTC
CASSTTGPRASEQYF
>TRBV7-2|TRBJ2-1|NA|TRBD2
TGTGCCAGCAGGCGAACTAGCGGGAGCTCCTACAATGAGCAGTTCTTC
CASRRTSGSSYNEQFF
>TRBV6-2/TRBV6-3|TRBJ2-5|once|TRBD1
TGTGCCAGCAGTGAACCGGGACAGGGGAGGACCCAGTACTTC
CASSEPGQGRTQYF
>TRBV27|TRBJ2-5|few|TRBD2
TGTGCCAGCAGTTTACAGGCGGGAGCCCCCGTAGAGACCCAGTACTTC
CASSLQAGAPVETQYF
>TRBV7-2|TRBJ2-2|few|NA
TGTGCCAGCAGCTTAGTACCAGGGAACACCGGGGAGCTGTTTTTT
CASSLVPGNTGELFF
>TRBV3-1|TRBJ2-5|NA|NA
TGTGCCAGCAGCCAAGACGATAGGAAGCAGTACTTC
CASSQDDRKQYF
>TRBV4-1|TRBJ1-6|NA|NA
TGCGCCAGCAGCCAAGATCTCAGGGATAATTCACCCCTCCACTTT
CASSQDLRDNSPLHF
>TRBV20-1|TRBJ2-7|NA|NA
TGCAGTGCTAGAGAAACGGAATTCTACGAGCAGTACTTC
CSARETEFYEQYF
>TRBV20-1|TRBJ2-5|NA|NA
TGCAGTGCTAGAGATAAACTAGTACAAGAGACCCAGTACTTC
CSARDKLVQETQYF
>TRBV5-1|TRBJ1-2|few|NA
TGCGCCAGCAGCTTTTATATTACGGAAAACTATGGCTACACCTTC
CASSFYITENYGYTF